This TCR beta chain was identified during a study of post-analysis software for immune sequencing data. Study context: Included courses were relapsing-remitting and secondary progressive multiple sclerosis; progressive-relapsing multiple sclerosis was also included.

Study findings and constraints: People with multiple sclerosis had a significantly lower normalized Chao1 diversity than controls did. The study found TRBV5-6, TRBV5-1 and TRBV20-1 among five TRBV segments more frequent in patients than controls. Under the F measure, samples that were prepared in one batch clustered strongly together.

The germline V gene encodes CDR1 SEHNR and CDR2 FQNEAQ (reference sequence). V trimming: 5 bases; J trimming: 5 bases; junction bases outside the gene matches: 8. CDR3 length: 15 amino acids. This clonotype was counted a few times. Its antigen remains unknown. Libraries were made from TCR beta cDNA, and they carried unique molecular identifiers. When about 1 to 11 million T cells were used, they gave roughly 490,000 cDNA molecules. TCRdb reprocessed the PCR reads with MiXCR, giving one entry per CDR3 protein. Here the sample spans roughly 540,000 distinct CDR3 sequences, 30% to 40% being singletons. Sequences were obtained from blood. This chain connects TRBV7-9 to TRBJ2-3; 9 bases are shared with TRBD1. This sequence originates from a girl under 18 with multiple sclerosis. The CDR3 region has the DNA TGTGCCAGCAGCCCCCGGGACAGGGTGAGAGATACGCAGTATTTT. Its translation is CASSPRDRVRDTQYF. Combining the CDR3 with reference TRBV7-9 and TRBJ2-3 gives the whole variable domain DTGVSQNPRHKITKRGQNVTFRCDPISEHNRLYWYRQTLGQGPEFLTYFQNEAQLEKSRLLSDRFSAERPKGSFSTLEIQRTEQGDSAMYLCASSPRDRVRDTQYFGPGTRLTVL.